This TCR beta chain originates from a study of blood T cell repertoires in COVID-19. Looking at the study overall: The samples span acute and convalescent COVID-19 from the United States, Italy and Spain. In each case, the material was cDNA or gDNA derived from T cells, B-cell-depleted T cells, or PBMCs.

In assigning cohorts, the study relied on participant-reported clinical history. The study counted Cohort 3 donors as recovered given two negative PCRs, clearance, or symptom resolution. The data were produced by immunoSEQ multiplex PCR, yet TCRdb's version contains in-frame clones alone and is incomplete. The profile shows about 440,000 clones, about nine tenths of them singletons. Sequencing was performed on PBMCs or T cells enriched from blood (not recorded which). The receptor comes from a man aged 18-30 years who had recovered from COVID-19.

Written as DNA, the CDR3 is TGTGCCAGCAGTGAGAGGTGGGACACCGGGGAGCTGTTTTTT. Translation gives CASSERWDTGELFF. The chain uses TRBV2 and TRBJ2-2; the D is unclear. CDR1 is SNHLY, CDR2 FYNNEI, per germline. Trimming removed 3 bases at V and 3 bases at J, with 8 bases between. This CDR3 is built from 14 residues.